This T cell receptor (beta chain) was recorded in a study of blood T cell repertoires in COVID-19. Study-level information: Italy, Spain and the United States were the sources of the convalescent and acute COVID-19 samples.

The CDR3 covers 15 residues. Germline lookup yields CDR1 SEHNR and CDR2 FQNEAQ (reference sequence). Trimming took off 6 bases at V and 6 bases at J, with 21 bases between the two ends. Sequencing was performed with immunoSEQ multiplex PCR; in TCRdb, only in-frame clones are kept and a portion is missing. The sample lists under 300,000 clones; approximately 85% were seen once. Participants were aged roughly 18 to 95 years, lived in around 25 US areas, and enrolled virtually. Recovered Cohort 3 donors showed two negative PCRs, clearance, or symptom resolution. V gene TRBV7-9 combines with J gene TRBJ2-7; tentatively, D is TRBD1 (7 bases). Source material: PBMCs or T cells enriched from blood (not recorded which). This TCR derives from a woman in her 50s who had recovered from COVID-19. The CDR3 region is CASRREGTAGGEQYF. CDR3 sequence (DNA): TGTGCCAGCAGACGAGAGGGGACAGCCGGGGGCGAGCAGTACTTC.